This is a list of T cell receptor beta chains from one sample in a study of OX40 agonist ivuxolimab in advanced cancers. Assay used: immunoSEQ multiplex PCR; TCRdb lists only in-frame clones, some missing. The sample contains about 40,000 clones, around 80% of which appear only once. The sample here was CD4+ or CD8+ T cells sorted from blood, taken in a trial of the OX40 agonist ivuxolimab. All receptors derive from an adult with an advanced solid tumor such as melanoma, head and neck, liver or kidney cancer. Both conserved end residues are part of each CDR3. D genes are given only for firm matches. Some rows mark clone size as missing; the rest say once, few, many or name a class of expanded clone.

TRBD2	TRBV5-4	.	TRBJ2-1	CASSLPREDEQFF	TGTGCCAGCAGCTTACCGCGGGAGGATGAGCAGTTCTTC
.	TRBV7-9	.	TRBJ1-5	CASSRQGQDQPQHF	TGTGCCAGCAGCCGACAAGGACAAGATCAGCCCCAGCATTTT
TRBD1	TRBV28	.	TRBJ2-3	CATTGGSEPDTQYF	TGTGCCACTACAGGGGGCTCGGAGCCAGATACGCAGTATTTT
TRBD1	TRBV6-1	.	TRBJ1-4	CASSENVGGGGGEKLFF	TGTGCCAGCAGTGAAAATGTTGGAGGGGGCGGGGGGGAAAAACTGTTTTTT
.	TRBV5-6	.	TRBJ2-2	CASSSAKGFIQNTGELFF	TGTGCCAGCAGCTCCGCTAAAGGGTTCATTCAAAACACCGGGGAGCTGTTTTTT
TRBD2	TRBV27	.	TRBJ2-7	CASSFAGGRLEQYF	TGTGCCAGCAGTTTTGCGGGGGGTCGTCTCGAGCAGTACTTC
.	TRBV5-4	.	TRBJ1-5	CASSLAGAGQPQHF	TGTGCCAGCAGCTTGGCCGGGGCGGGACAGCCCCAGCATTTT
TRBD2	TRBV11-3	.	TRBJ2-7	CASSRTGERGQYF	TGTGCCAGCAGCAGGACCGGGGAGCGGGGGCAGTACTTC
.	TRBV11-1	.	TRBJ1-3	CASSSRDTGNTIYF	TGTGCCAGCAGCTCCCGGGACACGGGAAACACCATATATTTT
TRBD2	TRBV6-1	.	TRBJ2-7	CASSDLTSGYEQYF	TGTGCCAGCAGTGATCTGACTAGCGGATACGAGCAGTACTTC
.	TRBV11-3	.	TRBJ2-1	CASSLERGGSYNEQFF	TGTGCCAGCAGCTTGGAGAGGGGCGGGTCCTACAATGAGCAGTTCTTC
.	TRBV28	few	TRBJ2-7	CASSPRGESSEEQYF	TGTGCCAGCAGTCCCCGGGGAGAAAGTAGTGAGGAGCAGTACTTC
.	TRBV5-1	.	TRBJ1-6	CASRGMDDSPLHF	TGCGCCAGCAGGGGGATGGATGATTCACCCCTCCACTTT
.	TRBV28	.	TRBJ2-2	CASSLSLSANTGELFF	TGTGCCAGCAGTTTATCGCTCTCAGCGAACACCGGGGAGCTGTTTTTT
.	TRBV30	.	TRBJ1-4	CAWSRDKLFF	TGTGCCTGGAGTCGGGACAAACTGTTTTTT
.	TRBV7-9	.	TRBJ2-7	CASSSLQLPEQYF	TGTGCCAGCAGCTCGTTACAGTTACCCGAGCAGTACTTC
TRBD1	TRBV7-2	.	TRBJ1-5	CASSLVTQGGQPQHF	TGTGCCAGCAGCTTAGTAACACAGGGGGGCCAGCCCCAGCATTTT
TRBD2	TRBV5-8	.	TRBJ2-7	CASSPRGGQLYEQYF	TGTGCCAGCAGCCCCCGGGGGGGACAACTCTACGAGCAGTACTTC
TRBD1	TRBV28	.	TRBJ2-7	CASRRGTGVYEQYF	TGTGCCAGCAGGCGAGGGACAGGGGTCTACGAGCAGTACTTC
.	TRBV5-4	.	TRBJ2-1	CASSLTGRGHNEQFF	TGTGCCAGCAGCTTGACGGGGCGGGGACACAATGAGCAGTTCTTC
TRBD1	TRBV7-3	.	TRBJ1-2	CASSQDRGNGYTF	TGTGCCAGCAGCCAGGACAGGGGAAATGGCTACACCTTC
TRBD2	TRBV5-6	.	TRBJ2-3	CASSRLAGGPTDTQYF	TGTGCCAGCAGCAGATTAGCGGGGGGGCCCACAGATACGCAGTATTTT
TRBD2	TRBV29-1	.	TRBJ2-1	CSVEWTSGSGTFF	TGCAGCGTTGAATGGACTAGCGGGAGCGGCACGTTCTTC
.	TRBV14	few	TRBJ1-1	CASSQQGFQNTEAFF	TGTGCCAGCAGCCAACAGGGTTTTCAGAACACTGAAGCTTTCTTT
.	TRBV6-6	.	TRBJ1-1	CASLFPPKAFF	TGTGCCAGCCTCTTCCCTCCGAAAGCTTTCTTT
TRBD1	TRBV10-3	once	TRBJ2-5	CAISASTGGQETQYF	TGTGCCATCAGCGCCTCCACAGGGGGACAAGAGACCCAGTACTTC
.	TRBV9	.	TRBJ1-6	CASSAVTPSRDSPLHF	TGTGCCAGCAGCGCGGTAACGCCCAGCAGGGATTCACCCCTCCACTTT
.	TRBV2	few	TRBJ1-5	CASSLDSLGDQPQHF	TGTGCCAGCAGTTTAGACTCCCTTGGGGATCAGCCCCAGCATTTT
.	TRBV11-2	.	TRBJ1-4	CASSRKLTPTNEKLFF	TGTGCCAGCAGCCGAAAGTTGACACCAACTAATGAAAAACTGTTTTTT
.	TRBV19	.	TRBJ2-1	CASSIRYGQRYNEQFF	TGTGCCAGTAGTATAAGGTATGGACAGAGATACAATGAGCAGTTCTTC
TRBD1	TRBV18	.	TRBJ1-6	CASSPLGRQGGSPLHF	TGTGCCAGCTCACCGCTCGGGAGACAGGGTGGCTCACCCCTCCACTTT
.	TRBV19	.	TRBJ2-3	CASSIGGSRADTQYF	TGTGCCAGTAGTATAGGTGGGAGTCGCGCAGATACGCAGTATTTT
.	TRBV6-5	few	TRBJ2-2	CASRLGQTITGELFF	TGTGCCAGCAGACTCGGACAGACAATCACCGGGGAGCTGTTTTTT
.	TRBV28	.	TRBJ2-7	CASSRDGQTNYEQYF	TGTGCCAGCAGTAGGGACGGACAGACGAACTACGAGCAGTACTTC
.	TRBV6-5	medium-sized	TRBJ1-1	CASRGSSEAFF	TGTGCCAGCAGGGGGAGCTCTGAAGCTTTCTTT
TRBD1	TRBV28	.	TRBJ2-7	CASGRGGQGGDEQYF	TGTGCCAGCGGACGCGGAGGACAGGGTGGGGACGAGCAGTACTTC
TRBD1	TRBV7-8	.	TRBJ1-6	CASSSRDRTMSPLHF	TGTGCCAGCAGCTCAAGGGACAGGACTATGTCACCCCTCCACTTT
TRBD1	TRBV29-1	.	TRBJ1-5	CSVEVGAGGEGPQHF	TGCAGCGTTGAGGTAGGGGCAGGGGGCGAGGGGCCCCAGCATTTT
.	TRBV21-1	few	TRBJ1-5	CASPPGGRQPQHF	TGTGCCAGCCCCCCAGGGGGCAGGCAGCCCCAGCATTTT
.	TRBV6-5	.	TRBJ1-5	CASSYGRGSNQPQHF	TGTGCCAGCAGTTACGGTCGGGGTAGCAATCAGCCCCAGCATTTT
.	TRBV9	.	TRBJ2-5	CASSVEGVETQYF	TGTGCCAGCAGCGTTGAGGGGGTGGAGACCCAGTACTTC
.	TRBV9	.	TRBJ1-6	CASSVSTWDSPLHF	TGTGCCAGCAGCGTTTCCACTTGGGATTCACCCCTCCACTTT
.	TRBV6-6	.	TRBJ2-7	CASSLTGTKTYEQYF	TGTGCCAGCAGTCTCACAGGGACCAAGACCTACGAGCAGTACTTC
TRBD1	TRBV13	.	TRBJ2-1	CASSLGRTGGSYNEQFF	TGTGCCAGCAGCTTAGGCCGGACAGGGGGTTCCTACAATGAGCAGTTCTTC
TRBD1	TRBV15	.	TRBJ2-7	CATSREQGSSYEQYF	TGTGCCACCAGCAGAGAACAGGGGAGCTCCTACGAGCAGTACTTC
.	TRBV21-1	.	TRBJ2-7	CASSKDGTAYEQYF	TGTGCCAGCAGCAAAGATGGGACAGCCTACGAGCAGTACTTC
.	TRBV7-2	.	TRBJ1-5	CASSLTVEQPQHF	TGTGCCAGCAGCTTGACAGTCGAGCAGCCCCAGCATTTT
.	TRBV28	.	TRBJ2-3	CASTHDTDTQYF	TGTGCCAGCACCCATGATACAGATACGCAGTATTTT
.	TRBV5-1	.	TRBJ2-3	CASSLDSSTDTQYF	TGCGCCAGCAGCTTGGATTCGTCCACAGATACGCAGTATTTT
TRBD1	TRBV6-1	.	TRBJ1-5	CASSELGLTGYGLNQPQHF	TGTGCCAGCAGTGAACTGGGCCTGACAGGGTATGGGCTTAATCAGCCCCAGCATTTT
.	TRBV14	.	TRBJ2-3	CASSQFDTQYF	TGTGCCAGCAGCCAATTTGATACGCAGTATTTT
.	TRBV11-2	.	TRBJ1-5	CASNLAGDGQPQHF	TGTGCCAGCAACTTAGCTGGTGACGGTCAGCCCCAGCATTTT
.	TRBV15	.	TRBJ2-3	CATSRAPSGGTDTQYF	TGTGCCACCAGCAGAGCACCCTCGGGGGGCACAGATACGCAGTATTTT
.	TRBV2	.	TRBJ1-4	CASSRRGPNEKLFF	TGTGCCAGCAGTCGACGGGGTCCTAATGAAAAACTGTTTTTT